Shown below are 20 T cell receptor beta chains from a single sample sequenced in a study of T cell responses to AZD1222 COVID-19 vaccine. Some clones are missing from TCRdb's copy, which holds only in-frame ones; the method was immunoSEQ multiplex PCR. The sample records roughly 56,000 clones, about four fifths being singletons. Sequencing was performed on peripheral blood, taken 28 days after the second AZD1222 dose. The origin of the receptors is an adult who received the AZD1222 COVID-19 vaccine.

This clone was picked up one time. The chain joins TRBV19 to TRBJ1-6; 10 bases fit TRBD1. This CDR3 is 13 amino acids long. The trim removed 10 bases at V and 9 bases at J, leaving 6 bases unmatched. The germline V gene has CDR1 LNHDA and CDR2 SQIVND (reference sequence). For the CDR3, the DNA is TGTGCCACCGGGACAGGGGTTGGTTCACCCCTCCACTTT. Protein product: CATGTGVGSPLHF.

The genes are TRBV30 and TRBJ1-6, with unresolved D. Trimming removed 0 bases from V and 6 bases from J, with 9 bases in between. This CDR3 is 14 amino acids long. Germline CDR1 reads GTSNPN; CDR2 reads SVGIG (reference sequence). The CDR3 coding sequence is TGTGCCTGGAGTGTGGGTCCTACTAATTCACCCCTCCACTTT. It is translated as CAWSVGPTNSPLHF.

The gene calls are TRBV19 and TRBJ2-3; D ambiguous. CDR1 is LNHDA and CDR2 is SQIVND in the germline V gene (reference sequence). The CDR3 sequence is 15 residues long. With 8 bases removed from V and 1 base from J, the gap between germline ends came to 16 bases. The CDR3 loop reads CASSPTLRGTDTQYF. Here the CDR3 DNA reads TGTGCCAGTTCCCCGACCCTAAGGGGCACAGATACGCAGTATTTT.

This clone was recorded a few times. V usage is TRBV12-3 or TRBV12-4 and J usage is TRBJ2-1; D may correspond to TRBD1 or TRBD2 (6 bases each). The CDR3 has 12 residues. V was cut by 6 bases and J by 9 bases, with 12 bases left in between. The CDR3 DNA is TGTGCCAGCAGGCCGGGGGCCATTGAGCAGTTCTTC. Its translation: CASRPGAIEQFF.

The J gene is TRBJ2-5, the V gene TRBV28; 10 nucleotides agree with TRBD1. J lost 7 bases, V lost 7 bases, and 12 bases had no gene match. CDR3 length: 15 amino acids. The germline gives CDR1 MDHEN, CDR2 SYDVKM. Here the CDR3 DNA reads TGTGCCAGCAAATCGGGACAGGGGAGCCCAAGGACCCAGTACTTC. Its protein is CASKSGQGSPRTQYF.

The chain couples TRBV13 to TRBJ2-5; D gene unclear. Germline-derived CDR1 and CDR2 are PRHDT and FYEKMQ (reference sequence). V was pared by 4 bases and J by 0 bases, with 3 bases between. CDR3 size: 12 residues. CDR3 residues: CASSSHQETQYF. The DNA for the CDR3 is TGTGCCAGCAGCTCACACCAAGAGACCCAGTACTTC.

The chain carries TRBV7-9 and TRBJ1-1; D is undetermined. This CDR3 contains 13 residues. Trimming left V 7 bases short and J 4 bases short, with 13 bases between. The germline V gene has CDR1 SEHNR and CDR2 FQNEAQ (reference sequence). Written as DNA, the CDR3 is TGTGCCAGCACAATATCCGAGAGCACTGAAGCTTTCTTT. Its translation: CASTISESTEAFF.

CDR3 in amino acids: CASSYRLHGTYSSYEQYF. The CDR3, as DNA: TGTGCCAGCAGTTACCGGCTACATGGGACTTATAGCTCCTACGAGCAGTACTTC. V usage is TRBV6-2 or TRBV6-3 and J usage is TRBJ2-7, with D possibly TRBD2 on 6 matching bases. CDR3 size: 18 residues. The V end was cut by 2 bases, the J end by 0 bases, with 20 bases between. The germline V gene has CDR1 MNHEY and CDR2 SVGEGT.

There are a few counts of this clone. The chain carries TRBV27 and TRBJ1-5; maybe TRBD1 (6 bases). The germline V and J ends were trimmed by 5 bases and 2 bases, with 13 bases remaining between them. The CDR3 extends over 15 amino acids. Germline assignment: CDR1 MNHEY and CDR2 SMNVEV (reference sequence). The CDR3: CASSKGGPGNQPQHF. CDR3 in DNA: TGTGCCAGCAGTAAGGGGGGACCTGGCAATCAGCCCCAGCATTTT.

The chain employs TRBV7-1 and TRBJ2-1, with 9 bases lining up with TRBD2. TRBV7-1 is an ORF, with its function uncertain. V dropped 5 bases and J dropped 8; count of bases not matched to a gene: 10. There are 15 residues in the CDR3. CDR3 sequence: CASSAYSGSGDEQFF. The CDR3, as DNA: TGTGCCAGCAGCGCCTATAGCGGGAGTGGTGATGAGCAGTTCTTC.

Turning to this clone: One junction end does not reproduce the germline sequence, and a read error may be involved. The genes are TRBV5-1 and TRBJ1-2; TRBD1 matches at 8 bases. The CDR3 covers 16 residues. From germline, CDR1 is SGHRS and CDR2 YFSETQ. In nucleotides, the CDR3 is TGCGCCAGCAGATTGGACAGGGTACCAACGTACTATGGCTACACCTTC. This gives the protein CASRLDRVPTYYGYTF.

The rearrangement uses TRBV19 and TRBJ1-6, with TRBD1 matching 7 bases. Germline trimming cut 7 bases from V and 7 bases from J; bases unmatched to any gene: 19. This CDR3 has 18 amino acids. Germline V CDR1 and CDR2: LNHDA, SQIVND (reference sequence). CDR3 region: CASTSAGGRDRRNSPLHF. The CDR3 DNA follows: TGTGCCAGTACCTCCGCGGGGGGTAGGGACAGAAGGAATTCACCCCTCCACTTT.

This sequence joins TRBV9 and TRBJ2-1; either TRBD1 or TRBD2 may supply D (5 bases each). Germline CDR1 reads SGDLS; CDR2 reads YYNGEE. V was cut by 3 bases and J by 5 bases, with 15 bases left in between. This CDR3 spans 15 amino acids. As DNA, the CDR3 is TGTGCCAGCAGCGCAGGGACCCTCGGGCACAATGAGCAGTTCTTC. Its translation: CASSAGTLGHNEQFF.

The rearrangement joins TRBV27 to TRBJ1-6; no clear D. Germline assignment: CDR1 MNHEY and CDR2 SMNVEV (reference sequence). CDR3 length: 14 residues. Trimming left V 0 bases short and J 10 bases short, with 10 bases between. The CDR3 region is CASSLSWSGSPLHF. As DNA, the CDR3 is TGTGCCAGCAGTTTATCTTGGTCGGGATCACCCCTCCACTTT.

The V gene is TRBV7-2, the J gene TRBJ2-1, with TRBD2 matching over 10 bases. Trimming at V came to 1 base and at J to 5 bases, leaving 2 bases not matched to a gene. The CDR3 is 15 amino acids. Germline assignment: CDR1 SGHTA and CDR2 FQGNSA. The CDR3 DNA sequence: TGTGCCAGCAGCTTAGTTGGGACTAGCGACAATGAGCAGTTCTTC. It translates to CASSLVGTSDNEQFF.

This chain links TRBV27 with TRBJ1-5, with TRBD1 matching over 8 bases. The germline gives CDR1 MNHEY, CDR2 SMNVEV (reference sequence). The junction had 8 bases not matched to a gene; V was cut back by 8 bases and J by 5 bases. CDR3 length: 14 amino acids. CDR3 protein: CASQTGQGDQPQHF. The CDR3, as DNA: TGTGCCAGCCAAACTGGACAGGGTGATCAGCCCCAGCATTTT.

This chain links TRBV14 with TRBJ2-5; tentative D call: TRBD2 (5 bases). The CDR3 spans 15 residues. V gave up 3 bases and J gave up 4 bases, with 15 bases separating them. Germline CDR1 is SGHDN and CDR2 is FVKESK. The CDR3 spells CASSHRRVAGETQYF. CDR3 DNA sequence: TGTGCCAGCAGCCACCGAAGGGTCGCGGGAGAGACCCAGTACTTC. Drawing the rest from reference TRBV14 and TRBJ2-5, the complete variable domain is EAGVTQFPSHSVIEKGQTVTLRCDPISGHDNLYWYRRVMGKEIKFLLHFVKESKQDESGMPNNRFLAERTGGTYSTLKVQPAELEDSGVYFCASSHRRVAGETQYFGPGTRLLVL.

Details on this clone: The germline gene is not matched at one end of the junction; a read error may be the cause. CDR3 protein: CATSDLTAGPHF. CDR3 nucleotide sequence: TGTGCCACCAGTGATTTGACGGCGGGACCGCACTTC. This chain connects TRBV24-1 to TRBJ2-7, with a tentative D call TRBD2 (6 bases). Per the germline V gene, CDR1 is KGHDR and CDR2 is SFDVKD. This CDR3 is 12 amino acids long.

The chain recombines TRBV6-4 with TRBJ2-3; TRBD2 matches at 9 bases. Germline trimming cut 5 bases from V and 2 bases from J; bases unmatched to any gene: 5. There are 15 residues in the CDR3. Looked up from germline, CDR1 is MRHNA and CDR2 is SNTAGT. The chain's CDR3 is CASSPRTSVTDTQYF. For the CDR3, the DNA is TGTGCCAGCAGTCCGAGGACTAGCGTCACAGATACGCAGTATTTT.

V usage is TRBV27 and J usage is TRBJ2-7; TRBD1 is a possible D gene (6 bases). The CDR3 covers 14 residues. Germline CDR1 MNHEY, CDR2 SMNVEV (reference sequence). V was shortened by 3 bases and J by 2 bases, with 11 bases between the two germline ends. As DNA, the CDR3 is TGTGCCAGCAGTTTCACAGGGTTCACCTACGAGCAGTACTTC. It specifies CASSFTGFTYEQYF.